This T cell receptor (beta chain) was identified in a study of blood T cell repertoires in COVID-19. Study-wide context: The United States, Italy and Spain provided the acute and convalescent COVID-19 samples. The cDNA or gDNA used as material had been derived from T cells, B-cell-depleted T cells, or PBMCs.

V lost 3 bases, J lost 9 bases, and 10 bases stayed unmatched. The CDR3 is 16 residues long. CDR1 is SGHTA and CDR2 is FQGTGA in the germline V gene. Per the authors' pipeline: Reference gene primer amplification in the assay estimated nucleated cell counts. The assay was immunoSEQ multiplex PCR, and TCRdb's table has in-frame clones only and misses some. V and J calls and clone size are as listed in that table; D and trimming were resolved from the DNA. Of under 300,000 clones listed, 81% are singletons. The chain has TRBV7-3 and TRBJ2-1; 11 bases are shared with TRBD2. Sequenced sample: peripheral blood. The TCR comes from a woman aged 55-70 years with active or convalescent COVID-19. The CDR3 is CASSFATSGGPSEQFF. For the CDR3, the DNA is TGTGCCAGCAGCTTCGCCACTAGCGGGGGTCCTAGTGAGCAGTTCTTC.